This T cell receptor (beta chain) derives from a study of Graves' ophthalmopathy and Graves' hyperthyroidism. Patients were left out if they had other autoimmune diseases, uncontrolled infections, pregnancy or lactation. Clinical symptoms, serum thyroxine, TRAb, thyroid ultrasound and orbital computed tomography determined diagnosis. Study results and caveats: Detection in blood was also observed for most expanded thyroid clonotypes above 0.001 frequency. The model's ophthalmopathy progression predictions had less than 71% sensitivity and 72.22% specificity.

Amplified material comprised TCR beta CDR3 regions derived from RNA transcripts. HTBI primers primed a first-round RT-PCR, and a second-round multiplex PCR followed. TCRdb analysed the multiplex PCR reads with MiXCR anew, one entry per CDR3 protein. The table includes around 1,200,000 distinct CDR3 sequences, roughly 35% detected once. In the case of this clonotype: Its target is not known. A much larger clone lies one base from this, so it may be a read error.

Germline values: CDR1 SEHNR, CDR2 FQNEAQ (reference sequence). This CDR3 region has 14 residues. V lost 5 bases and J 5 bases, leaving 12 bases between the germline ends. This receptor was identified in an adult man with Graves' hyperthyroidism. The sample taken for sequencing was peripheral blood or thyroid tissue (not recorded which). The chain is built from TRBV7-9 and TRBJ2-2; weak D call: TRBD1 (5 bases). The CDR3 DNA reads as TGTGCCAGCAGCCCCATAGGGGTGACCGGGGAGCTGTTTTTT. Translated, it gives CASSPIGVTGELFF.